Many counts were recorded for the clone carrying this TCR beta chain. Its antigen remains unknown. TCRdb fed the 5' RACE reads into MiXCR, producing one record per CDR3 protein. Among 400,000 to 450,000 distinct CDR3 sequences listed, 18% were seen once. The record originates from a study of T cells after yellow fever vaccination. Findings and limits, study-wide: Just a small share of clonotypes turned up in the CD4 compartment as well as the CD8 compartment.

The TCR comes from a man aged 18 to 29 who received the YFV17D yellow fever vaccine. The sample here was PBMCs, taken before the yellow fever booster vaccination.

The CDR3 region is CASSTSGGAGTQYF. The CDR3 DNA sequence: TGTGCCAGCAGCACTAGCGGGGGGGCGGGGACCCAGTACTTC. The rearrangement links TRBV11-2 to TRBJ2-5, with 13 bases matching TRBD2. Germline values: CDR1 SGHAT, CDR2 FQNNGV. The CDR3 length is 14 residues. V trimming: 5 bases; J trimming: 7 bases; junction bases outside the gene matches: 4.